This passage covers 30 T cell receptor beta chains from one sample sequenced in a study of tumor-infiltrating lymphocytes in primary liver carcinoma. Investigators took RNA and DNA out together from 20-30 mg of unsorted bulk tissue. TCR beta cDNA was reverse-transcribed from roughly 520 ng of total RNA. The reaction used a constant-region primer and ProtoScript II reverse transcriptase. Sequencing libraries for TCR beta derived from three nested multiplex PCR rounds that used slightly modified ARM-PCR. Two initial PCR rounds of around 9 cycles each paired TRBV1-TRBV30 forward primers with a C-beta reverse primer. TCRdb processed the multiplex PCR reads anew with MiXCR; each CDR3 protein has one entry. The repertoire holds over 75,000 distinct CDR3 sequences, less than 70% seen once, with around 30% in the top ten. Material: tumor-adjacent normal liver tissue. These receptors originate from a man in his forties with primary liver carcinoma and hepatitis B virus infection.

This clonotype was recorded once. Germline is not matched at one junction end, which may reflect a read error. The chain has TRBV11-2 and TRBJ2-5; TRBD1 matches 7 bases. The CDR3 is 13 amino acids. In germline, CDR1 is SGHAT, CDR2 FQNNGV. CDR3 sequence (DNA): TGTGCCAGGAGCCTGGGACAGCAAGAGACCCAATACTTC. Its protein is CARSLGQQETQYF.

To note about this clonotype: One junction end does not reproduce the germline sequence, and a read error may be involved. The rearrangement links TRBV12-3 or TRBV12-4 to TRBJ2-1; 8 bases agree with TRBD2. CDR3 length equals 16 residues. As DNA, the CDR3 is TGTGCCAACAGTCCCCGGGGGGGGAGCTCCTACAATGAGCAGTTCTTC. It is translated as CANSPRGGSSYNEQFF.

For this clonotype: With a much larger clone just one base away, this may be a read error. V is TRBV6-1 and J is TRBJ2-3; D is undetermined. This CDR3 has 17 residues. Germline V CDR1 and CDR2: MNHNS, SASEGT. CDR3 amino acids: CTSSPPAAYSFTDTQYF. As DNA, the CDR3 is TGTACCAGCAGCCCCCCGGCAGCCTACTCCTTCACAGATACGCAGTATTTT.

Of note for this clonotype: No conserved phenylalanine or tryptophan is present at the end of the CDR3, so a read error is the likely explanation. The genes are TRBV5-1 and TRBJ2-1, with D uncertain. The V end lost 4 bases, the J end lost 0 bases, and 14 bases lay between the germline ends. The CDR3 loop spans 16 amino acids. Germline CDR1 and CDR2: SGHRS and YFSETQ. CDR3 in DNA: TGCGCCAGCAGCCAAGATGGGCTGGGCTCCTACAATGAGCAGTTCGTC. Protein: CASSQDGLGSYNEQFV.

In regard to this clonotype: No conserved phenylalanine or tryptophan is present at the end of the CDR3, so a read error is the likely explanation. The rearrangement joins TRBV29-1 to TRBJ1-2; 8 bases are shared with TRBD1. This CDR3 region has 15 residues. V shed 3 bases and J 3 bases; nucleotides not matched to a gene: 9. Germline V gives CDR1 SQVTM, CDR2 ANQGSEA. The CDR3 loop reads CSVDDRDRGDYGYTS. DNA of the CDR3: TGCAGCGTTGATGATAGAGACAGGGGAGACTATGGCTACACCTCC.

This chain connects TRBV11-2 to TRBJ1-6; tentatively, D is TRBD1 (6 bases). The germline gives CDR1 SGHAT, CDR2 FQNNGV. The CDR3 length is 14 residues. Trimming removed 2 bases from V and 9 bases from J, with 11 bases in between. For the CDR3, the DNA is TGTGCCAGCAGCTTAAGCCTACAGGGTTCACCCCTCCACTTT. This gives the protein CASSLSLQGSPLHF.

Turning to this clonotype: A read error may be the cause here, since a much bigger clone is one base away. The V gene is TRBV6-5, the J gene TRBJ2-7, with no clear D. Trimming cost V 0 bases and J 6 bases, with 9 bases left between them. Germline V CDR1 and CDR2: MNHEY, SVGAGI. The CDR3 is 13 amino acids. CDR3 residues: CASSYSMPTEQYF. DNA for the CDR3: TGTGCCAGCAGTTACTCGATGCCGACCGAGCAGTACTTC.

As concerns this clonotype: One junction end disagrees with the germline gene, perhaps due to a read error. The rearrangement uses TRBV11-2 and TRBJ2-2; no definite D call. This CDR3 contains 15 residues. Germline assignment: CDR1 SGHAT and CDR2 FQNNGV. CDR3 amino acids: CTRSAPIQNTGELFF. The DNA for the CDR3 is TGTACCAGGAGCGCACCCATCCAAAACACCGGGGAGCTGTTTTTT.

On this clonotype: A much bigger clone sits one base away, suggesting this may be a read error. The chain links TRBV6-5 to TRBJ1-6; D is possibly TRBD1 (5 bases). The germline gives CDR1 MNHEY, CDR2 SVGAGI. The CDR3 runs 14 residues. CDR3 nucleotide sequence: TGTACCAGCAGACCCGGGACGGGAAATTCACCCCTCCACTTT. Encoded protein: CTSRPGTGNSPLHF.

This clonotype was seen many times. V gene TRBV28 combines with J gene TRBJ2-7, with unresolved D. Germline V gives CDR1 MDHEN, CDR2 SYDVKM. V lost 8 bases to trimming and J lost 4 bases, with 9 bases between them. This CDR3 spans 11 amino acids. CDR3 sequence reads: CASRRSYEQYF. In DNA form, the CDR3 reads TGTGCCAGCCGCCGTAGTTACGAGCAGTACTTC.

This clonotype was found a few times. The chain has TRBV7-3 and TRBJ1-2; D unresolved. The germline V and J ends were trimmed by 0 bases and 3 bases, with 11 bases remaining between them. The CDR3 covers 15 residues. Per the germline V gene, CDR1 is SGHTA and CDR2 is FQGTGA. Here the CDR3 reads CASSLTDLTDYGYTF. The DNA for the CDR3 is TGTGCCAGCAGCTTAACAGATTTAACGGACTATGGCTACACCTTC.

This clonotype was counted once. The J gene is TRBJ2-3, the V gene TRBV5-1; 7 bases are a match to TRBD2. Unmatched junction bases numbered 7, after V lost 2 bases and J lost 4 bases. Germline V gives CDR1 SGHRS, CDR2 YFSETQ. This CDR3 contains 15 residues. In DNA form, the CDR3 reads TGCGCCAGCAGCTTACTAGCGAGGGGCGCAGATACGCAGTATTTT. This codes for CASSLLARGADTQYF.

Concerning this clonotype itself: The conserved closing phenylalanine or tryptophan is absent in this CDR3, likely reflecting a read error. The CDR3 sequence: CASKLGYTY. The CDR3 DNA is TGCGCCAGCAAACTGGGTTACACCTAC. The genes are TRBV4-1 and TRBJ1-2, with unresolved D. The CDR3 runs to 9 residues. Trimming pared 7 bases from V and 11 bases from J, leaving 8 bases between. The germline V gene encodes CDR1 MGHRA and CDR2 YSYEKL.

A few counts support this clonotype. The CDR3 DNA sequence: TGTGCCAGCAGCCGGGGGCAAACTAAGGACAGGTACGAGCAGTACTTC. Its translation is CASSRGQTKDRYEQYF. The V gene is TRBV13, the J gene TRBJ2-7; D might be TRBD1 (7 bases). CDR1 is PRHDT, CDR2 FYEKMQ, per germline (reference sequence). With 5 bases removed from V and 4 bases from J, the gap between germline ends came to 21 bases. The CDR3 has 16 residues.

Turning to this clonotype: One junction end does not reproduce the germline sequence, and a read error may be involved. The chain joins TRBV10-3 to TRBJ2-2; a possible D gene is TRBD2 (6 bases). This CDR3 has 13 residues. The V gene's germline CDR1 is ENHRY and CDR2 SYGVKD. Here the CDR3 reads CATRRPSTGELLF. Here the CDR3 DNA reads TGTGCCACCAGAAGGCCCTCCACGGGGGAGCTGTTATTT.

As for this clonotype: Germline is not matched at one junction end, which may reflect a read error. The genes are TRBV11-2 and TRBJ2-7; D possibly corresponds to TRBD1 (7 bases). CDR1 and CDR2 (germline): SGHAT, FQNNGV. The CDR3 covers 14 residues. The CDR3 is CTSAAQGGSYEQYF. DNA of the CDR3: TGTACCAGTGCGGCTCAGGGGGGTTCCTACGAGCAGTACTTC.

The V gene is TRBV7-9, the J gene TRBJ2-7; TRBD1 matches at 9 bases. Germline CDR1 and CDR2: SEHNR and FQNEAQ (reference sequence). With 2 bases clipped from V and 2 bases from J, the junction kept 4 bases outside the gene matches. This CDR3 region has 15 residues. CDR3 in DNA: TGTGCCAGCAGCTTACCGGGACAGGGTACCTACGAGCAGTACTTC. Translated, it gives CASSLPGQGTYEQYF.

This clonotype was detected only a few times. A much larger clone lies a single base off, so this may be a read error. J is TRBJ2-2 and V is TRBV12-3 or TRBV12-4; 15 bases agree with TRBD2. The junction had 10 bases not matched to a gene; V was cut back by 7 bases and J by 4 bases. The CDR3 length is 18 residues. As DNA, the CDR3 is TGTGCCAGCACCCCGGGACTAGCGGGAGGAGAGGGCACCGGGGAGCTGTTTTTT. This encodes CASTPGLAGGEGTGELFF.

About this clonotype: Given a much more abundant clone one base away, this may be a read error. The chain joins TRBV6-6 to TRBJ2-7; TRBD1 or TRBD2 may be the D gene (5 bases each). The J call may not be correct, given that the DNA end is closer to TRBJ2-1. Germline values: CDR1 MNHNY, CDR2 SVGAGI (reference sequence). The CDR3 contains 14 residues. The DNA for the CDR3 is TGTGCCAGCAGTCTTAACGGCCTGGGGGAGAAGCAGTTCTTC. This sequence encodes CASSLNGLGEKQFF.

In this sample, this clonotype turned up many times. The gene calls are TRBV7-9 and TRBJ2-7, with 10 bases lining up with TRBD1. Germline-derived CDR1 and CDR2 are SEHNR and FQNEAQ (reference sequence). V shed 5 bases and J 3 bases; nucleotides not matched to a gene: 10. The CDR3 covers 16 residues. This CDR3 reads CASSTGTGDKYYEQYF. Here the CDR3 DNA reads TGTGCCAGCAGCACCGGGACAGGGGATAAGTACTACGAGCAGTACTTC.

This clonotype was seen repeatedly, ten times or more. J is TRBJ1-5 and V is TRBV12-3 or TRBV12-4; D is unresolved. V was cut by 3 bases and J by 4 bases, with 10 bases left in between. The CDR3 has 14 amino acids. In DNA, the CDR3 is TGTGCCAGCAGTTTTCGACTGTCTAATCAGCCCCAGCATTTT. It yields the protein CASSFRLSNQPQHF.

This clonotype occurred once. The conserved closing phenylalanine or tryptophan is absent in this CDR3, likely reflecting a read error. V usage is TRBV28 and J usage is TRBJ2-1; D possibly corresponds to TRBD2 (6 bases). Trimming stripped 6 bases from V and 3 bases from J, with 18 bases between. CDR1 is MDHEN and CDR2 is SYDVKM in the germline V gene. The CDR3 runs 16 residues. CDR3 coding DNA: TGTGCCAGCAGACGTACTGCCGGGACTTACTACAATGAGCAGTTCCTC. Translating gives CASRRTAGTYYNEQFL.

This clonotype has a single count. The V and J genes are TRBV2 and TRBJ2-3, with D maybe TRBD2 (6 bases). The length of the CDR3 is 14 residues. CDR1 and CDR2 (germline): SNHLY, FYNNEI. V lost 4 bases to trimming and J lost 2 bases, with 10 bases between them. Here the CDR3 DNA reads TGTGCCAGCAGTGTAGGCGGGACCACAGATACGCAGTATTTT. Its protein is CASSVGGTTDTQYF.

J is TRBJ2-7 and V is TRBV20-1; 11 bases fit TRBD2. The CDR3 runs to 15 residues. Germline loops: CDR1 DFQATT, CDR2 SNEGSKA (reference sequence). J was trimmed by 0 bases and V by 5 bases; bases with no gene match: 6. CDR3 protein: CSAAGTSGSSYEQYF. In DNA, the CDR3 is TGCAGTGCTGCCGGGACTAGCGGAAGCTCCTACGAGCAGTACTTC.

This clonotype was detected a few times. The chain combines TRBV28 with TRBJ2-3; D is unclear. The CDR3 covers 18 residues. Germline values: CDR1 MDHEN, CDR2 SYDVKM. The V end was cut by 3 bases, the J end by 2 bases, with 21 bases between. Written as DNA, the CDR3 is TGTGCCAGCAGTTTTCCCCTACTAAGTAGTGTTTACACAGATACGCAGTATTTT. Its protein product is CASSFPLLSSVYTDTQYF.

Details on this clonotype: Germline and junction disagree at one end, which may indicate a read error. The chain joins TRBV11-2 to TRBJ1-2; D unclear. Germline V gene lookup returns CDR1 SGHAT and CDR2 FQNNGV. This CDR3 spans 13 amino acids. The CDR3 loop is CASSDGLGYGYDF. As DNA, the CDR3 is TGTGCCAGCAGCGACGGACTCGGGTATGGCTACGACTTC.

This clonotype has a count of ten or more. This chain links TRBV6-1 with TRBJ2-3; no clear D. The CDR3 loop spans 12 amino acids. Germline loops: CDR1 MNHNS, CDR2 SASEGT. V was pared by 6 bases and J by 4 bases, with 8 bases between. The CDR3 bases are TGTGCCAGCAGCGTTCTTGCAGATACGCAGTATTTT. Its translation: CASSVLADTQYF.

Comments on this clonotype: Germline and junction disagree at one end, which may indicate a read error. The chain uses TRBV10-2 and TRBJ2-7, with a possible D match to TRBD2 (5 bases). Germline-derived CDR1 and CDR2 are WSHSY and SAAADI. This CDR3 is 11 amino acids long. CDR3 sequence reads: CTSRTYYEQYF. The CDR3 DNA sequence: TGCACCAGCCGGACTTACTACGAGCAGTATTTC.

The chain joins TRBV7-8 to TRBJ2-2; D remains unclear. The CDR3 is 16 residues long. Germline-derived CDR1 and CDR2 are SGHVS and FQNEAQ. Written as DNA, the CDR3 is TGTGGTAGCAGCCCCCCTCGAGGATCGAACACCGGGGAGCTGTTTTTT. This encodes CGSSPPRGSNTGELFF.

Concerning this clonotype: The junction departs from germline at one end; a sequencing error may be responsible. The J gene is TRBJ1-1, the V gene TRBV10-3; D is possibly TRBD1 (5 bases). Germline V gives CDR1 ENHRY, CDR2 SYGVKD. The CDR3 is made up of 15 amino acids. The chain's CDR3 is CAIGSWGDRNTETFF. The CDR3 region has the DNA TGTGCCATCGGTTCATGGGGCGATCGGAACACTGAAACTTTCTTT.